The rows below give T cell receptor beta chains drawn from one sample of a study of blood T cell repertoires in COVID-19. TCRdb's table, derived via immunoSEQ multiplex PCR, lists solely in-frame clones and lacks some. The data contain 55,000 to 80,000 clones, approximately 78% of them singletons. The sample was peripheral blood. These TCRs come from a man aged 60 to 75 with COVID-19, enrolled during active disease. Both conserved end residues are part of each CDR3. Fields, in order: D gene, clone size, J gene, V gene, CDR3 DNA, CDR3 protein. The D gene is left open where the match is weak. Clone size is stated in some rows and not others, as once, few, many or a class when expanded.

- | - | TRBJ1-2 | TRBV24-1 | TGTGCCACCAGTTCAGGAAACTATGGCTACACCTTC | CATSSGNYGYTF
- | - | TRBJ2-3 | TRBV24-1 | TGTGCCACCAGTGATTTTGCGGAGGCCTCTAGCACAGATACGCAGTATTTT | CATSDFAEASSTDTQYF
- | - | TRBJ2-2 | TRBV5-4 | TGTGCCCGCAGCTTGGGGGGGGGCCACACCGGGGAGCTGTTTTTT | CARSLGGGHTGELFF
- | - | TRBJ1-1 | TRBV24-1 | TGTGCCACCAGTGATTTTGGACAACGGGAAGCTTTCTTT | CATSDFGQREAFF
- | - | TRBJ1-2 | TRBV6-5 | TGTGCCAGCAGTTACGGGGCAGAATATGGCTACACCTTC | CASSYGAEYGYTF
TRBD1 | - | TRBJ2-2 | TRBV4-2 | TGTGCCAGCAGCCCCAGGGTAGGGACAGATCTGAACACCGGGGAGCTGTTTTTT | CASSPRVGTDLNTGELFF
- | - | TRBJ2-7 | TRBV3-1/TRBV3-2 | TGTGCCAGCAGCCCGACAGGACACTACGAGCAGTACTTC | CASSPTGHYEQYF
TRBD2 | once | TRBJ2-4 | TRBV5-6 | TGTGCCAGCAGCTTTTGGACTAGCGGCCCAAACATTCAGTACTTC | CASSFWTSGPNIQYF
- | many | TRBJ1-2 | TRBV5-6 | TGTGCCAGCAGCTTGGACGGGGGGGATGGCTACACCTTC | CASSLDGGDGYTF
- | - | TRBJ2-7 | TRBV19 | TGTGCCAGTAGTATAGATTCCGCAGGGATGAGCGAGCAGTACTTC | CASSIDSAGMSEQYF
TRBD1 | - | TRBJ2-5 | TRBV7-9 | TGTGCCAGCAGCTACGACAGGGAGAAGGAGACCCAGTACTTC | CASSYDREKETQYF
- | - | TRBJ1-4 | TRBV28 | TGTGCCAGCAGTTTCGTTAATGAAAAACTGTTTTTT | CASSFVNEKLFF
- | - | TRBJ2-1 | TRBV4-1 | TGCGCCAGCAGCCAACGGTTCTCCTACAATGAGCAGTTCTTC | CASSQRFSYNEQFF
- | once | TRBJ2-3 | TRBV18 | TGTGCCAGCTCCCCGGAGGGGGCTTTGTATACGCAGTATTTT | CASSPEGALYTQYF
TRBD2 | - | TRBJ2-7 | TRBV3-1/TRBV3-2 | TGTGCCAGCAGCCACCCTAGCGGGAGTACCTACGAGCAGTACTTC | CASSHPSGSTYEQYF
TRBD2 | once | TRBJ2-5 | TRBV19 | TGTGCCAGTAGTATCGGACTAGCAGGGACCCAGTACTTC | CASSIGLAGTQYF
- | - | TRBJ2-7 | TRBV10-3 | TGTGCCATCAGTGATGGGCCGGGAGACGCGTACGAGCAGTACTTC | CAISDGPGDAYEQYF
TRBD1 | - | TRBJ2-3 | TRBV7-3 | TGTGCCAGCAGCTTAACCCCACAGGGGTCGTGGTCAGATACGCAGTATTTT | CASSLTPQGSWSDTQYF
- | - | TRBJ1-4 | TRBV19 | TGTGCCAGTAGTATTAGCCACCTGGAAAAACTGTTTTTT | CASSISHLEKLFF
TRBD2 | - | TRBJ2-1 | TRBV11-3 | TGTGCCAGCAGCGCCGATGGACTAGCGGGCAATGAGCAGTTCTTC | CASSADGLAGNEQFF
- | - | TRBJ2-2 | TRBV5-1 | TGCGCCAGCAGCTTGGGAGGGAGGACCGGGGAGCTGTTTTTT | CASSLGGRTGELFF
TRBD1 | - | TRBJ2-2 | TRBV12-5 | TGTGCTAGTGGTTCCAACCGGGACAGGGCCACCGGGGAGCTGTTTTTT | CASGSNRDRATGELFF
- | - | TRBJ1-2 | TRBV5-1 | TGCGCCAGCAGCTTGGCTCCAGACCAGGACTATGGCTACACCTTC | CASSLAPDQDYGYTF
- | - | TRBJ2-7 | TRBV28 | TGTGCCAGCAGCAAAGTGCCAGTCTCCTACGAGCAGTACTTC | CASSKVPVSYEQYF
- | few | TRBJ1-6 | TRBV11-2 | TGTGCCAGCAGCCACAGCAATTCACCCCTCCACTTT | CASSHSNSPLHF
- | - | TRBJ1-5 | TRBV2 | TGTGCCAGCCGACTCCGGGGCAATCAGCCCCAGCATTTT | CASRLRGNQPQHF
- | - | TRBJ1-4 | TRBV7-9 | TGTGCCAGCAGTAATAATTGGGCAGGGGATGGTGAAAAACTGTTTTTT | CASSNNWAGDGEKLFF
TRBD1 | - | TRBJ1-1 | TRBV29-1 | TGCAGCGTTGGGCCAGGGGGATACACTGAAGCTTTCTTT | CSVGPGGYTEAFF
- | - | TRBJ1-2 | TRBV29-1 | TGCAGCGTTGATGGGGCTGGCTACACCTTC | CSVDGAGYTF
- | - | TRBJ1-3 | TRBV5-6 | TGTGCCAGCAGCCTCAGGGCTGGAAACACCATATATTTT | CASSLRAGNTIYF
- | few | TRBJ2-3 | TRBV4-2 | TGTGCCAGCAGCCAAGATTCGGCGGGGCCGGCAGATACGCAGTATTTT | CASSQDSAGPADTQYF
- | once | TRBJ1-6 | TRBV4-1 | TGCGCCAGCAGCCAAGAGCGAGGGTGGAATTCACCCCTCCACTTT | CASSQERGWNSPLHF
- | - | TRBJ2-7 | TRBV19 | TGTGCCAGTAGTACCGGACAGCCGTACGAGCAGTACTTC | CASSTGQPYEQYF
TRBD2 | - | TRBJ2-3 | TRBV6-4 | TGTGCCAGCAGTGCTAGCGGGAACACAGATACGCAGTATTTT | CASSASGNTDTQYF
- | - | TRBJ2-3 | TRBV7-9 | TGTGCCAGCAGTTTGACGGGGAGCACAGATACGCAGTATTTT | CASSLTGSTDTQYF
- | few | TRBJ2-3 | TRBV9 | TGTGCCAGCAGCGATATGGGGGGTTACACAGATACGCAGTATTTT | CASSDMGGYTDTQYF
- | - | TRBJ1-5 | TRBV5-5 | TGTGCCAGCAGCTTGGGGGGTGCGGGCGGGCAGCCCCAGCATTTT | CASSLGGAGGQPQHF
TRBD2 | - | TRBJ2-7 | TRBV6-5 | TGTGCCAGCAGTCGTCCCGGGACTAGAGTTTACGAGCAGTACTTC | CASSRPGTRVYEQYF
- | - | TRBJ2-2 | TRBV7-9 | TGTGCCAGCAGCCGCGGGGCCGGGGAGCTGTTTTTT | CASSRGAGELFF
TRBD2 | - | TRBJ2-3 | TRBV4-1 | TGCGCCAGCAGCCATAAGGGGCTGATGGCTAGCGGGAGTGCCGGGAGAGATACGCAGTATTTT | CASSHKGLMASGSAGRDTQYF
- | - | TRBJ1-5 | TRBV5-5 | TGTGCCAGCAGCTTTGTCCAGGGAGGACAGCCCCAGCATTTT | CASSFVQGGQPQHF
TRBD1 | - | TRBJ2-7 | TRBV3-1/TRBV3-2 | TGTGCCAGCAGCCAGAAGCTAGGGACAGGAGAGCAGTACTTC | CASSQKLGTGEQYF
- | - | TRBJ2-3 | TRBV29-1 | TGCAGCTTCTTCAGCGGGCGCACAGATACGCAGTATTTT | CSFFSGRTDTQYF
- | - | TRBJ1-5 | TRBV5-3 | TGTGCCAGGAACCTACCGAGGCCCCCTAGCAATCAGCCCCAGCATTTT | CARNLPRPPSNQPQHF
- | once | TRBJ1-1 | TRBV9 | TGTGCCAGCAGCAAAGGGACATCGAACACTGAAGCTTTCTTT | CASSKGTSNTEAFF
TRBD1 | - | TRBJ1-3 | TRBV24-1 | TGTGCCACCAGTGATTACCGGACGGGACAGGGCCTTATGGGGGGAAACACCATATATTTT | CATSDYRTGQGLMGGNTIYF
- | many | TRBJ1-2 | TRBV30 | TGTGCCTGGAGTCAGTCAATCAATGGCTACACCTTC | CAWSQSINGYTF
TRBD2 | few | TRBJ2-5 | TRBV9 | TGTGCCAGCAGCGTAGGACTAGCGGGGGGGGAGACCCAGTACTTC | CASSVGLAGGETQYF
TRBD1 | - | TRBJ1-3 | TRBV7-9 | TGTGCCAGCAGCATCCGACAGGGTTCTGGAAACACCATATATTTT | CASSIRQGSGNTIYF
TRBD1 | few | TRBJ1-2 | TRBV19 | TGTGCCAGTAGAACCCCCGACAGGGGACTATACTATGGCTACACCTTC | CASRTPDRGLYYGYTF
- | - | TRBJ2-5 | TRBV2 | TGTGCCAGCAGTTCACCCGTCGCGATGCAAGAGACCCAGTACTTC | CASSSPVAMQETQYF
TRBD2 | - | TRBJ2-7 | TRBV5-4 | TGTGCCAGCAGCTCGGGAGGAGGGATCGGCTACGAGCAGTACTTC | CASSSGGGIGYEQYF